A selection of T cell receptor beta chains follows, all from one sample in a study of blood T cell repertoires in COVID-19. The assay was immunoSEQ multiplex PCR, and TCRdb's table has in-frame clones only and misses some. The data contain about 240,000 clones, 84% of them singletons. Input material: peripheral blood. The receptors were gathered from a man over 45 with acute or convalescent COVID-19. Both conserved end residues are part of each CDR3. The size field is filled for only some rows; it gives once, few, many or a size class.

>TRBJ1-5|TRBV10-3|-
CAIRRSLNQPQHF
>TRBJ2-3|TRBV10-3|-
CAISESRGTADTQYF
>TRBJ1-2|TRBV20-1|-
CSASTPQNYGYTF
>TRBJ1-1|TRBV27|-
CASSLSRRAGRTEAFF
>TRBJ1-2|TRBV5-4|-
CASSLDRGAMGYTF
>TRBJ1-1|TRBV6-5|-
CASSYSRTGAGEAFF
>TRBJ1-2|TRBV5-6|once
CASSKEDRVSGYTF
>TRBJ1-1|TRBV5-5|once
CASTTRQGSQNTEAFF
>TRBJ1-1|TRBV7-9|-
CASSAWGEGPNTEAFF
>TRBJ2-5|TRBV19|few
CASAAGQGVKTQYF
>TRBJ2-7|TRBV27|once
CASSPVGLTYEQYF
>TRBJ2-7|TRBV9|-
CASSDRGDPSYEQYF
>TRBJ2-3|TRBV18|-
CASSAASLSSTDTQYF
>TRBJ2-7|TRBV12-3/TRBV12-4|-
CASSFDTNYEQYF
>TRBJ2-1|TRBV7-2|-
CASSLALTGGNEQFF
>TRBJ1-1|TRBV5-5|-
CASSFGTGLTEAFF
>TRBJ2-5|TRBV9|-
CASSGPPLGETQYF
>TRBJ2-7|TRBV28|-
CASRRANGYEQYF
>TRBJ1-6|TRBV2|-
CASSSGQGTTPLHF
>TRBJ1-5|TRBV6-6|once
CASRDRGVWPQHF
>TRBJ1-3|TRBV19|-
CASSTRQVLSGNTIYF
>TRBJ1-3|TRBV28|many
CASSPGTSGNTIYF
>TRBJ2-1|TRBV3-1/TRBV3-2|-
CASSLRGSGGNEQFF
>TRBJ1-4|TRBV7-9|-
CASSITGAFATNEKLFF
>TRBJ1-2|TRBV7-9|-
CASNRQDHSYGYTF
>TRBJ1-6|TRBV5-1|-
CASSAHGQPVVSSYNSPLHF
>TRBJ1-2|TRBV9|-
CASSPFEVPRYSYGYTF
>TRBJ1-3|TRBV7-7|-
CASSPGPRRGGNTIYF
>TRBJ1-2|TRBV28|-
CASSGYRVNYGYTF
>TRBJ2-5|TRBV7-9|medium-sized
CASSAGSGSGETQYF
>TRBJ1-5|TRBV28|-
CASSLARGGNQPQHF
>TRBJ2-2|TRBV3-1/TRBV3-2|once
CASSHSGLAGDGELFF
>TRBJ2-1|TRBV18|-
CASSPPDLGQWGHEQFF
>TRBJ2-1|TRBV9|-
CASSVALAYSNEQFF
>TRBJ1-2|TRBV5-6|-
CASNAGFTGYTF
>TRBJ1-2|TRBV5-4|-
CASSPPTGRSGYTF
>TRBJ1-1|TRBV11-2|few
CASSFSTGLNTEAFF
>TRBJ2-7|TRBV4-1|-
CASSQAGTGGYEQYF
>TRBJ2-1|TRBV5-4|-
CASSLGGQGANEQFF
>TRBJ1-1|TRBV28|-
CASSPRGTGLLMNTEAFF
>TRBJ2-3|TRBV7-2|-
CASSSWVLAGGTDTQYF
>TRBJ2-3|TRBV11-2|-
CASTRRQGDPSTDTQYF
>TRBJ1-5|TRBV25-1|-
CASSSPGQNQPQHF
>TRBJ2-7|TRBV5-6|-
CASSDNPTGFSYEQYF
>TRBJ1-5|TRBV7-9|-
CASSRGTSTGVLF
>TRBJ2-7|TRBV14|-
CASSQESGSSYEQYF
>TRBJ1-6|TRBV23-1|-
CASSQSCRKEDNSPLHF
>TRBJ1-5|TRBV5-8|few
CASSLGLNQPQHF
>TRBJ2-5|TRBV24-1|-
CATSDLGKQETQYF
>TRBJ1-4|TRBV5-1|-
CASSPRGGQEKLFF
>TRBJ1-2|TRBV18|-
CASSRPRQGNMIGYTF
>TRBJ1-2|TRBV9|-
CASTSLYGYTF
>TRBJ1-1|TRBV11-2|-
CASSFGALMNTEAFF
>TRBJ2-7|TRBV9|-
CASSPGQAGEQYF
>TRBJ2-1|TRBV7-9|-
CASSLSSIDEQFF
>TRBJ1-2|TRBV7-9|-
CASSPGQGMNGYTF
>TRBJ2-6|TRBV30|-
CAWRRGLLHSGANVLTF